Each of the 16 T cell receptor beta chains below was sequenced from the same sample in a study of blood T cells in healthy people across ages. Primed by a sample-barcoded 5' primer and a J-beta primer mix, a second PCR proceeded for 7 to 11 cycles. TCRdb re-called the 5' RACE reads with MiXCR, one entry per CDR3 protein. The sample lists about 1.8 million distinct CDR3 sequences, 49% occurring once. The sample taken for sequencing was blood. The receptors originated from a woman aged 40 to 50 in good health.

V and J are TRBV6-5 and TRBJ1-1; D may be TRBD1 (5 bases). The germline V and J ends were trimmed by 9 bases and 1 base, with 12 bases remaining between them. Germline values: CDR1 MNHEY, CDR2 SVGAGI. This CDR3 spans 13 amino acids. CDR3 coding DNA: TGTGCCAGTCTCAGGGACCCGAACACTGAAGCTTTCTTT. Protein: CASLRDPNTEAFF.

J is TRBJ2-6 and V is TRBV7-9, with D perhaps TRBD1 or TRBD2 (5 bases each). The ends were cut back, 5 bases at V and 0 bases at J, with 23 bases in the middle. The CDR3 has 20 residues. Germline CDR1 and CDR2: SEHNR and FQNEAQ (reference sequence). The CDR3 DNA follows: TGTGCCAGCAGCCCGTTGGGTGTTAGTGAGGGGCACTCTGGGGCCAACGTCCTGACTTTC. It yields the protein CASSPLGVSEGHSGANVLTF.

The chain carries TRBV20-1 and TRBJ1-2; D gene unclear. V lost 4 bases and J 4 bases, leaving 10 bases between the germline ends. Germline CDR1 and CDR2: DFQATT and SNEGSKA (reference sequence). The CDR3 is 12 amino acids. The CDR3 reads CSANTEAYGYTF. The CDR3 coding sequence is TGCAGTGCTAACACAGAAGCCTATGGCTACACCTTC.

This chain links TRBV20-1 with TRBJ2-5; D is perhaps TRBD1 or TRBD2 (5 bases each). CDR3 length equals 12 residues. CDR1 DFQATT and CDR2 SNEGSKA come from the germline V gene (reference sequence). Trimming cost V 7 bases and J 5 bases, with 14 bases left between them. The CDR3 bases are TGCAGTGGAGGGGTAGTAGGGGAGACCCAGTACTTC. This gives the protein CSGGVVGETQYF.

This clonotype was observed a few times. The chain links TRBV4-2 to TRBJ2-3; 7 positions match TRBD1. The CDR3 contains 13 residues. Trimming cost V 0 bases and J 14 bases; bases outside gene matches: 8. Germline CDR1 and CDR2: LGHNA and YNFKEQ. As DNA, the CDR3 is TGTGCCAGCAGCCAAGACGGGACAGCGACGAGGTATTTT. The encoded protein is CASSQDGTATRYF.

This clonotype has only a few counts. The chain combines TRBV10-3 with TRBJ2-7; no reliable D call. This CDR3 region has 16 residues. Germline CDR1 is ENHRY and CDR2 is SYGVKD. Trimming left V 0 bases short and J 9 bases short, with 21 bases between. In DNA, the CDR3 is TGTGCCATCAGTGAGTCGAGAAACCAAATCTCGGCCGGGCAGTACTTC. Protein sequence: CAISESRNQISAGQYF.

The rearrangement links TRBV12-3 or TRBV12-4 to TRBJ2-1; D is possibly TRBD1 (5 bases). This CDR3 contains 16 residues. V gave up 2 bases and J gave up 4 bases, with 15 bases separating them. CDR3 DNA sequence: TGTGCCAGCAGTTTAATAGAAGGGGTTGTGTACAATGAGCAGTTCTTC. Translating gives CASSLIEGVVYNEQFF.

V gene TRBV7-2 combines with J gene TRBJ2-1, with TRBD2 as a possible D gene (5 bases). Germline V CDR1 and CDR2: SGHTA, FQGNSA. CDR3 length: 16 amino acids. Trimming left V 1 base short and J 2 bases short, with 12 bases between. Here the CDR3 DNA reads TGTGCCAGCAGCTTAGTTCGGACTCGTACCTACAATGAGCAGTTCTTC. This encodes CASSLVRTRTYNEQFF.

The chain has TRBV6-1 and TRBJ2-1; 8 bases agree with TRBD1. Germline values: CDR1 MNHNS, CDR2 SASEGT. Trimming took 8 bases from V and 7 from J; bases not matched to a gene: 10. The CDR3 totals 14 residues. As DNA, the CDR3 is TGTGCCAGCTGTGGGCAGGGGGCGTTTAATGAGCAGTTCTTC. It codes for CASCGQGAFNEQFF.

Only a few counts were recorded for this clonotype. This rearrangement joins TRBV2 to TRBJ2-1; no definite D call. Germline CDR1 reads SNHLY; CDR2 reads FYNNEI. This CDR3 spans 13 amino acids. V shed 4 bases and J shed 4 bases, with 8 bases lying between them. CDR3 sequence (DNA): TGTGCCAGCAGTGCTGTGGTATACAATGAGCAGTTCTTC. This sequence encodes CASSAVVYNEQFF.

This clonotype came up a few times. V usage is TRBV29-1 and J usage is TRBJ2-4; 10 positions agree with TRBD1. V gave up 1 base and J gave up 2 bases; unmatched junction bases: 2. The CDR3 is 15 residues long. Germline lookup yields CDR1 SQVTM and CDR2 ANQGSEA. The chain's CDR3 is CSVEGTGGSKNIQYF. In nucleotides, the CDR3 is TGCAGCGTTGAAGGGACAGGGGGTTCCAAAAACATTCAGTACTTC.

CDR3 nucleotide sequence: TGTGCCAGCAGCGCCCAACCCGGGACGCCCACAGATACGCAGTATTTT. Protein product: CASSAQPGTPTDTQYF. The chain links TRBV4-2 to TRBJ2-3; D might be TRBD1 or TRBD2, each matching 5 bases. V was clipped by 5 bases and J by 2 bases, with 17 bases between them. CDR1 LGHNA and CDR2 YNFKEQ come from the germline V gene. The CDR3 runs 16 residues.

This sequence joins TRBV4-2 and TRBJ2-1, with D perhaps given as TRBD1 or TRBD2 (5 bases each). Per germline, CDR1 LGHNA and CDR2 YNFKEQ. The CDR3 length is 18 residues. The germline V and J ends were trimmed by 1 base and 7 bases, with 23 bases remaining between them. The CDR3 DNA sequence: TGTGCCAGCAGCCAAGTACGAGGGGAATCGGACTTGGGGAATGAGCAGTTCTTC. Its translation is CASSQVRGESDLGNEQFF.

This clonotype has more than one count but fewer than ten. The genes are TRBV10-3 and TRBJ1-1, with D unclear. V lost 2 bases, J lost 1 base, and 8 bases lay in between. Germline CDR1 reads ENHRY; CDR2 reads SYGVKD. This CDR3 comprises 14 residues. The CDR3 nucleotides read TGTGCCATCAGTGAGCAGGCAGCGAACACTGAAGCTTTCTTT. Translating it yields CAISEQAANTEAFF.

The chain links TRBV6-6 to TRBJ2-5; D is perhaps TRBD1 or TRBD2 (5 bases each). The CDR3 runs to 16 residues. Per the germline V gene, CDR1 is MNHNY and CDR2 is SVGAGI (reference sequence). Trimming stripped 6 bases from V and 11 bases from J, with 28 bases between. The CDR3 DNA sequence: TGTGCCAGCAGCCAAGTGGGACCGCCTCTTACTTGGGAGCAGTACTTC. Amino acid sequence: CASSQVGPPLTWEQYF.

The chain employs TRBV7-2 and TRBJ2-1; the D is unclear. Germline V lookup: CDR1 SGHTA, CDR2 FQGNSA. With 1 base removed from V and 2 bases from J, the gap between germline ends came to 9 bases. The CDR3 covers 15 residues. CDR3 in amino acids: CASSLVVGTYNEQFF. CDR3 bases: TGTGCCAGCAGCTTAGTTGTGGGCACCTACAATGAGCAGTTCTTC. Supplemented by reference TRBV7-2 and TRBJ2-1, the full variable domain reads GAGVSQSPSNKVTEKGKDVELRCDPISGHTALYWYRQSLGQGLEFLIYFQGNSAPDKSGLPSDRFSAERTGGSVSTLTIQRTQQEDSAVYLCASSLVVGTYNEQFFGPGTRLTVL.